These 17 T cell receptor beta chains originate from one sample sequenced in a study of CD8+ T cells in alopecia areata. RNA was isolated and reverse transcribed to cDNA, the sequencing template. Libraries were prepared by immunoSEQ multiplex PCR; TCRdb keeps only in-frame clonotypes and omits some of them. The table shows under 150,000 clones, with 53% occurring only once. Treatment here: oral pan-JAK inhibitor, 5-10 mg twice daily. Sequenced material: CD4+ T cells sorted from blood, taken at week 4, from a patient treated with tofacitinib. The receptors originated from a human donor with alopecia areata.

This clone was observed a single time. The J gene is TRBJ2-7, the V gene TRBV7-9; D gene ambiguous. Germline values: CDR1 SEHNR, CDR2 FQNEAQ (reference sequence). V gave up 11 bases and J gave up 3 bases, with 17 bases separating them. CDR3 length: 13 amino acids. The CDR3 here is CAYPMGSDYEQYF. DNA for the CDR3: TGTGCCTATCCCATGGGGTCCGACTACGAGCAGTACTTC.

The V and J genes are TRBV5-4 and TRBJ2-2; D remains unclear. CDR3 length equals 17 residues. The V gene's germline CDR1 is SGHNT and CDR2 YYREEE (reference sequence). Between the trimmed V and J ends, which lost 2 bases and 1 base, there was a span of 15 bases. This chain's CDR3 is CASSLIPRQLNTGELFF. In DNA form, the CDR3 reads TGTGCCAGCAGCTTAATTCCCCGGCAGCTGAACACCGGGGAGCTGTTTTTT.

This sequence joins TRBV19 and TRBJ1-5; D unresolved. Germline V gives CDR1 LNHDA, CDR2 SQIVND (reference sequence). This CDR3 has 13 residues. V lost 4 bases and J lost 4, with 8 bases in between. CDR3 sequence: CASSKWGNQPQHF. CDR3 nucleotides: TGTGCCAGTAGTAAATGGGGAAATCAGCCCCAGCATTTT.

In nucleotides, the CDR3 is TGCAGCGTACGGACAGGGGGCTGGTACACTGAAGCTTTCTTT. Its translation is CSVRTGGWYTEAFF. This sequence joins TRBV29-1 and TRBJ1-1, with 11 bases fitting TRBD1. Germline CDR1 reads SQVTM; CDR2 reads ANQGSEA. The length of the CDR3 is 14 residues. The V segment lost 6 bases and the J segment 3 bases; nucleotides outside the gene matches: 6.

The chain links TRBV5-6 to TRBJ2-6, with D unresolved. Trimming took 1 base from V and 2 from J, leaving 7 bases between them. CDR1 and CDR2 (germline): SGHDT, YYEEEE. The CDR3 extends over 15 amino acids. In DNA, the CDR3 is TGTGCCAGCAGCTTGATGAGGACTGGGGCCAACGTCCTGACTTTC. It specifies CASSLMRTGANVLTF. Looking up the rest from reference TRBV5-6 and TRBJ2-6 gives the full variable domain: DAGVTQSPTHLIKTRGQQVTLRCSPKSGHDTVSWYQQALGQGPQFIFQYYEEEERQRGNFPDRFSGHQFPNYSSELNVNALLLGDSALYLCASSLMRTGANVLTFGAGSRLTVL.

This clone was seen a handful of times. The chain links TRBV29-1 to TRBJ1-2, with TRBD1 as a possible D gene (6 bases). In germline, CDR1 is SQVTM, CDR2 ANQGSEA. Deletions cut 7 bases from V and 2 bases from J, with 11 bases between. This CDR3 spans 12 amino acids. Here the CDR3 DNA reads TGCAGCGCCGGGACAAAGAACTATGGCTACACCTTC. This gives the protein CSAGTKNYGYTF.

The gene calls are TRBV29-1 and TRBJ2-5; D is undetermined. Trimming took 1 base from V and 0 from J, leaving 9 bases between them. From germline, CDR1 is SQVTM and CDR2 ANQGSEA. The CDR3 length is 14 residues. CDR3 protein: CSVEGQAYQETQYF. The CDR3 DNA is TGCAGCGTTGAAGGCCAGGCCTACCAAGAGACCCAGTACTTC.

V is TRBV5-1 and J is TRBJ1-1, with D uncertain. Germline V gene data show CDR1 as SGHRS and CDR2 as YFSETQ. The CDR3 is 13 residues long. V was trimmed by 5 bases and J by 2 bases, leaving 10 bases between them. CDR3 in DNA: TGCGCCAGCAGAAGAGGGCCTAACACTGAAGCTTTCTTT. It specifies CASRRGPNTEAFF.

The chain is built from TRBV6-5 and TRBJ2-6; no clear D gene. The germline V and J ends were trimmed by 0 bases and 0 bases, with 6 bases remaining between them. The CDR3 spans 16 residues. Germline lookup yields CDR1 MNHEY and CDR2 SVGAGI. The CDR3 region is CASSYSLSSGANVLTF. The CDR3 nucleotides are TGTGCCAGCAGTTACTCGTTGTCCTCTGGGGCCAACGTCCTGACTTTC.

The V gene is TRBV5-1, the J gene TRBJ1-2, with D tentatively TRBD1 (5 bases). Trimming took off 1 base at V and 2 bases at J, with 12 bases between the two ends. The CDR3 is 15 residues long. Germline V gene data show CDR1 as SGHRS and CDR2 as YFSETQ. The CDR3 bases are TGCGCCAGCAGCTTGAGGAGCCGGGGGAACTATGGCTACACCTTC. It codes for CASSLRSRGNYGYTF. The full variable domain, completed using reference TRBV5-1 and TRBJ1-2, is KAGVTQTPRYLIKTRGQQVTLSCSPISGHRSVSWYQQTPGQGLQFLFEYFSETQRNKGNFPGRFSGRQFSNSRSEMNVSTLELGDSALYLCASSLRSRGNYGYTFGSGTRLTVV.

This clone was seen a few times. The rearrangement uses TRBV29-1 and TRBJ2-5; D might be TRBD2 (5 bases). Trimming left V 8 bases short and J 5 bases short, with 12 bases between. This CDR3 comprises 11 residues. CDR1 is SQVTM, CDR2 ANQGSEA, per germline. In nucleotides, the CDR3 is TGCAGCCACCTGGGCGGGGAGACCCAGTACTTC. Translation gives CSHLGGETQYF.

The chain couples TRBV5-6 to TRBJ1-1; D remains ambiguous. The germline gives CDR1 SGHDT, CDR2 YYEEEE. The CDR3 has 15 residues. V gave up 4 bases and J gave up 1 base, with 14 bases separating them. CDR3 nucleotides: TGTGCCAGCAGCCATCTCAATCGTGCGAACACTGAAGCTTTCTTT. Its protein is CASSHLNRANTEAFF.

The V call is TRBV29-1, the J call TRBJ1-1; 7 bases line up with TRBD1. This CDR3 region has 15 residues. V shed 3 bases and J 0 bases; nucleotides not matched to a gene: 7. Germline-derived CDR1 and CDR2 are SQVTM and ANQGSEA. CDR3 sequence (DNA): TGCAGCGTTGAGCTGACAGGGAACATGAACACTGAAGCTTTCTTT. Its protein is CSVELTGNMNTEAFF. Filled out from reference TRBV29-1 and TRBJ1-1, the complete variable domain reads SAVISQKPSRDICQRGTSLTIQCQVDSQVTMMFWYRQQPGQSLTLIATANQGSEATYESGFVIDKFPISRPNLTFSTLTVSNMSPEDSSIYLCSVELTGNMNTEAFFGQGTRLTVV.

This clone has just a few counts. The gene calls are TRBV5-6 and TRBJ2-3; possibly TRBD1 for D (6 bases). Per the germline V gene, CDR1 is SGHDT and CDR2 is YYEEEE. The CDR3 has 16 residues. The V end was cut by 1 base, the J end by 4 bases, with 16 bases between. CDR3 residues: CASSLIGTIRADTQYF. CDR3 in DNA: TGTGCCAGCAGCTTGATCGGGACAATCCGGGCAGATACGCAGTATTTT.

The chain links TRBV2 to TRBJ2-1; TRBD2 matches at 8 bases. The germline V gene encodes CDR1 SNHLY and CDR2 FYNNEI. This CDR3 spans 15 amino acids. V lost 6 bases and J lost 0; bases outside the gene matches: 4. CDR3 in amino acids: CASRQRGSSYNEQFF. The CDR3 nucleotides read TGTGCCAGCAGGCAGCGGGGGAGCTCCTACAATGAGCAGTTCTTC.

This clone has just a few counts. This chain joins TRBV6-5 and TRBJ2-3, with D hard to call. The CDR3 covers 13 residues. Deletions cut 7 bases from V and 4 bases from J, with 12 bases between. CDR1 and CDR2 (germline): MNHEY, SVGAGI. Here the CDR3 reads CASNVDWADTQYF. DNA of the CDR3: TGTGCCAGCAATGTGGATTGGGCAGATACGCAGTATTTT.

The rearrangement joins TRBV11-1 to TRBJ2-7; TRBD1 aligns across 9 bases. The V gene's germline CDR1 is SGHAT and CDR2 FQDESV (reference sequence). The V and J ends lost 5 bases and 9 bases, in that order; junction bases with no gene match: 2. This CDR3 has 11 residues. CDR3 nucleotide sequence: TGTGCCAGCAGCCCGGGACAGGGGCAGTACTTC. The encoded protein is CASSPGQGQYF.